The 21 T cell receptor beta chains presented below share a single source sample, sequenced in a study of blood T cell repertoires in COVID-19. Generated by immunoSEQ multiplex PCR, the TCRdb table keeps only in-frame clones and is missing some. The table has approximately 120,000 clones, 90% seen once. The source material was peripheral blood. The receptor source for this set is a human donor in a cohort sampled during active COVID-19.

J is TRBJ1-3 and V is TRBV9; a weak D match, TRBD1 (5 bases). V lost 6 bases and J lost 1, with 17 bases in between. This CDR3 has 16 residues. The germline V gene has CDR1 SGDLS and CDR2 YYNGEE. CDR3 bases: TGTGCCAGCACACCACGGGGGGGATTATCTGGAAACACCATATATTTT. It specifies CASTPRGGLSGNTIYF.

The CDR3 reads CASSYKFGTSGSTDTQYF. The CDR3 DNA reads as TGTGCCAGCAGTTACAAGTTCGGGACTAGCGGAAGCACAGATACGCAGTATTTT. The chain uses TRBV6-2 or TRBV6-3 and TRBJ2-3; 11 bases are a match to TRBD2. V shed 2 bases, J shed 0 bases, and the junction held 7 bases outside the gene matches. Germline V gene sequence: CDR1 MNHEY, CDR2 SVGEGT. The CDR3 spans 18 residues.

The CDR3 nucleotides read TGTGCCAGCAGTTTAAGGGGGTGGGAGACGGCCCACACCTTC. Protein: CASSLRGWETAHTF. This chain links TRBV27 with TRBJ1-2; D may be TRBD1 (6 bases). Germline values: CDR1 MNHEY, CDR2 SMNVEV (reference sequence). V lost 2 bases and J lost 12, with 19 bases in between. CDR3 length: 14 amino acids.

The J gene is TRBJ1-1, the V gene TRBV5-1; D uncertain. This CDR3 has 15 amino acids. Germline CDR1 reads SGHRS; CDR2 reads YFSETQ. Trimming shortened V by 4 bases and J by 0 bases, and 13 bases separated the two germline ends. The chain's CDR3 is CASSHNQNMNTEAFF. The CDR3 nucleotides are TGCGCCAGCAGCCACAATCAGAATATGAACACTGAAGCTTTCTTT.

The chain couples TRBV20-1 to TRBJ2-7; the D gene is possibly TRBD1 (6 bases). The CDR3 totals 11 residues. From germline, CDR1 is DFQATT and CDR2 SNEGSKA (reference sequence). Trimming stripped 6 bases from V and 4 bases from J, with 10 bases between. The CDR3 loop is CSADSIYEQYF. The CDR3 coding sequence is TGCAGTGCGGACAGTATTTACGAGCAGTACTTC.

The chain joins TRBV5-1 to TRBJ2-1, with 10 bases lining up with TRBD2. Germline trimming cut 4 bases from V and 4 bases from J; bases unmatched to any gene: 5. CDR3 length: 15 residues. Germline CDR1 SGHRS, CDR2 YFSETQ. The CDR3 nucleotides are TGCGCCAGCAGCGACGGGACTAGCGAATACAATGAGCAGTTCTTC. Amino acids: CASSDGTSEYNEQFF.

V and J are TRBV5-4 and TRBJ2-3; 8 bases align to TRBD2. This CDR3 has 18 residues. V gave up 4 bases and J gave up 3 bases; unmatched junction bases: 16. Germline V gives CDR1 SGHNT, CDR2 YYREEE (reference sequence). The CDR3 nucleotides read TGTGCCAGCAGCGTTAAGTTATCGCGGGAGGTAGGGACAGATACGCAGTATTTT. Translating gives CASSVKLSREVGTDTQYF.

This clone was counted once. The rearrangement links TRBV29-1 to TRBJ1-5, with 7 bases aligning to TRBD1. V lost 6 bases, J lost 3 bases, and 5 bases stayed unmatched. The CDR3 has 13 amino acids. Germline V CDR1 and CDR2: SQVTM, ANQGSEA. The CDR3 spells CSVADRVNQPQHF. The CDR3 bases are TGCAGCGTCGCCGACAGGGTCAATCAGCCCCAGCATTTT.

CDR3 residues: CSASGTSSYNEQFF. CDR3 nucleotide sequence: TGCAGTGCTAGTGGCACTAGCTCCTACAATGAGCAGTTCTTC. The V and J genes are TRBV20-1 and TRBJ2-1, with a weak D call TRBD2 (5 bases). Germline V gene lookup returns CDR1 DFQATT and CDR2 SNEGSKA (reference sequence). Trimming removed 3 bases at V and 0 bases at J, with 9 bases between. The CDR3 loop spans 14 amino acids.

J is TRBJ2-3 and V is TRBV24-1, with D possibly matching TRBD2 (5 bases). Germline CDR1 reads KGHDR; CDR2 reads SFDVKD. The V end lost 3 bases, the J end lost 0 bases, and 12 bases lay between the germline ends. The CDR3 totals 16 residues. CDR3 bases: TGTGCCACCAGTGATCTGCTCGGGGATAGCACAGATACGCAGTATTTT. Amino acid sequence: CATSDLLGDSTDTQYF.

This sequence joins TRBV28 and TRBJ1-4; D is unclear. The CDR3 has 14 amino acids. V lost 8 bases and J lost 4, with 14 bases in between. CDR1 MDHEN and CDR2 SYDVKM come from the germline V gene. The CDR3 protein is CASRDGSFNEKLFF. Written as DNA, the CDR3 is TGTGCCAGCCGAGACGGGTCCTTTAATGAAAAACTGTTTTTT. The full variable domain, in which reference TRBV28 and TRBJ1-4 provide the parts outside the CDR3, is DVKVTQSSRYLVKRTGEKVFLECVQDMDHENMFWYRQDPGLGLRLIYFSYDVKMKEKGDIPEGYSVSREKKERFSLILESASTNQTSMYLCASRDGSFNEKLFFGSGTQLSVL.

Only one count was recorded for this clone. The chain couples TRBV14 to TRBJ2-1, with 8 positions matching TRBD2. CDR1 is SGHDN and CDR2 is FVKESK in the germline V gene. CDR3 length equals 16 residues. V shed 1 base and J 4 bases; nucleotides not matched to a gene: 6. This CDR3 is CASSQVGLAGYNEQFF. Written as DNA, the CDR3 is TGTGCCAGCAGCCAAGTAGGACTAGCTGGATACAATGAGCAGTTCTTC.

The chain links TRBV18 to TRBJ2-3, with D possibly TRBD1 on 6 matching bases. The CDR3 covers 15 residues. Germline-derived CDR1 and CDR2 are KGHSH and LQKENI. Trimming stripped 6 bases from V and 4 bases from J, with 17 bases between. CDR3 nucleotide sequence: TGTGCCAGCTCCCACACTCGACAGGTTGCAGATACGCAGTATTTT. This codes for CASSHTRQVADTQYF. Using reference TRBV18 and TRBJ2-3 for the parts outside the CDR3, the full variable domain is NAGVMQNPRHLVRRRGQEARLRCSPMKGHSHVYWYRQLPEEGLKFMVYLQKENIIDESGMPKERFSAEFPKEGPSILRIQQVVRGDSAAYFCASSHTRQVADTQYFGPGTRLTVL.

This sequence joins TRBV9 and TRBJ1-4; D is unresolved. Germline V gene lookup returns CDR1 SGDLS and CDR2 YYNGEE. The CDR3 extends over 13 amino acids. With 1 base removed from V and 7 bases from J, the gap between germline ends came to 8 bases. The CDR3 reads CASSVREGEKLFF. The CDR3 nucleotides read TGTGCCAGCAGCGTACGGGAAGGTGAAAAACTGTTTTTT.

This chain links TRBV5-4 with TRBJ1-3; D is possibly TRBD1 (6 bases). The CDR3 is made up of 16 amino acids. The V gene's germline CDR1 is SGHNT and CDR2 YYREEE (reference sequence). V lost 4 bases to trimming and J lost 0 bases, with 14 bases between them. This CDR3 reads CASSHRTESSGNTIYF. The CDR3, as DNA: TGTGCCAGCAGCCACCGGACAGAAAGCTCTGGAAACACCATATATTTT.

The V gene is TRBV7-8, the J gene TRBJ2-4; the D gene is possibly TRBD2 (5 bases). Deletions cut 0 bases from V and 7 bases from J, with 7 bases between. The CDR3 has 13 amino acids. Germline V lookup: CDR1 SGHVS, CDR2 FQNEAQ. The CDR3 reads CASSLAGENIQYF. CDR3 nucleotides: TGTGCCAGCAGCTTAGCCGGGGAGAACATTCAGTACTTC.

The V call is TRBV7-2, the J call TRBJ2-2, with 11 bases aligning to TRBD2. The CDR3 is made up of 15 amino acids. V lost 6 bases, J lost 6 bases, and 6 bases stayed unmatched. The germline gives CDR1 SGHTA, CDR2 FQGNSA. Here the CDR3 DNA reads TGTGCCAGCAGGACTATTAGCGGGGGGGCCGGGGAGCTGTTTTTT. Amino acids: CASRTISGGAGELFF.

This rearrangement joins TRBV5-6 to TRBJ2-1, with D perhaps matching TRBD2 (5 bases). Germline values: CDR1 SGHDT, CDR2 YYEEEE. V was trimmed by 1 base and J by 2 bases, leaving 16 bases between them. CDR3 length equals 17 residues. CDR3 sequence (DNA): TGTGCCAGCAGCTTGTCGACTACCATGGTGACCTACAATGAGCAGTTCTTC. The encoded protein is CASSLSTTMVTYNEQFF. Looking up the rest from reference TRBV5-6 and TRBJ2-1 gives the full variable domain: DAGVTQSPTHLIKTRGQQVTLRCSPKSGHDTVSWYQQALGQGPQFIFQYYEEEERQRGNFPDRFSGHQFPNYSSELNVNALLLGDSALYLCASSLSTTMVTYNEQFFGPGTRLTVL.

The rearrangement joins TRBV27 to TRBJ2-7, with 9 nucleotides matching TRBD1. Germline V gene sequence: CDR1 MNHEY, CDR2 SMNVEV (reference sequence). V trimming: 4 bases; J trimming: 3 bases; junction bases outside the gene matches: 4. The CDR3 contains 14 residues. CDR3 DNA: TGTGCCAGCAGTTGGGGACAGGGCCACTACGAGCAGTACTTC. Translation gives CASSWGQGHYEQYF.

The rearrangement links TRBV29-1 to TRBJ1-2; D gene ambiguous. Germline V CDR1 and CDR2: SQVTM, ANQGSEA. The CDR3 has 11 residues. The V end was cut by 5 bases, the J end by 0 bases, with 4 bases between. The CDR3 bases are TGCAGCGTTAGAGCTAACTATGGCTACACCTTC. Amino acid sequence: CSVRANYGYTF.

V is TRBV27 and J is TRBJ2-2; possible D gene TRBD1, 6 bases. Between the trimmed V and J ends, which lost 3 bases and 7 bases, there was a span of 9 bases. The V gene's germline CDR1 is MNHEY and CDR2 SMNVEV (reference sequence). This CDR3 region has 13 residues. The CDR3 region is CASSFQGNGELFF. CDR3 sequence (DNA): TGTGCCAGCAGTTTTCAGGGGAACGGGGAGCTGTTTTTT.